This passage covers 8 T cell receptor beta chains from one sample sequenced in a study of T cells in Graves' hyperthyroidism and ophthalmopathy. Amplification targeted TCR beta CDR3 regions from RNA transcripts. The TCR CDR3 first-round RT-PCR relied on the HTBI primer set. TCRdb processed the multiplex PCR reads anew with MiXCR; each CDR3 protein has one entry. The sample includes 480,000 or so distinct CDR3 sequences, approximately 14% of them seen just once. The sequenced sample consisted of blood. The receptor source for this set is a woman aged 18-35 years with Graves' hyperthyroidism.

This clonotype came up many times. The chain uses TRBV3-1 and TRBJ2-1, with 8 bases fitting TRBD2. Unmatched junction bases numbered 10, after V lost 3 bases and J lost 6 bases. Per the germline V gene, CDR1 is LGHDT and CDR2 is YNNKEL (reference sequence). The CDR3 extends over 16 amino acids. The CDR3 loop is CASSQPSGTRPNEQFF. In DNA form, the CDR3 reads TGTGCCAGCAGCCAGCCGTCAGGGACTAGACCCAATGAGCAGTTCTTC.

This clonotype was detected ten times or more. This chain joins TRBV27 and TRBJ1-2, with D tentatively TRBD1 (6 bases). The V end was cut by 8 bases, the J end by 8 bases, with 15 bases between. The CDR3 runs to 12 residues. The germline gives CDR1 MNHEY, CDR2 SMNVEV (reference sequence). The CDR3 nucleotides are TGTGCCAGCCAAACAGGGAAGGGCGGCTACACCTTC. Its translation is CASQTGKGGYTF.

V and J are TRBV6-1 and TRBJ1-1; tentative D call: TRBD1 (6 bases). This CDR3 region has 16 residues. CDR1 and CDR2 from the germline V gene are MNHNS and SASEGT. The V end lost 3 bases, the J end lost 1 base, and 15 bases lay between the germline ends. CDR3 sequence: CASSEAQGLWNTEAFF. For the CDR3, the DNA is TGTGCCAGCAGTGAGGCACAGGGTCTGTGGAACACTGAAGCTTTCTTT.

This chain links TRBV6-1 with TRBJ1-3; D uncertain. Trimming took off 8 bases at V and 2 bases at J, with 10 bases between the two ends. Per germline, CDR1 MNHNS and CDR2 SASEGT. This CDR3 comprises 13 residues. DNA of the CDR3: TGTGCCAGCTCCGATACGGCTGGAAACACCATATATTTT. As protein: CASSDTAGNTIYF.

This clonotype was picked up many times. The chain is built from TRBV6-5 and TRBJ1-2; D is unresolved. CDR3 length: 13 residues. The V gene lost 1 base and the J gene lost 8 bases, with 11 bases spanning the gap. The germline CDR1 and CDR2 sequences are MNHEY and SVGAGI. The CDR3 nucleotides read TGTGCCAGCAGTTACTTTGACAAAATGGGCTACACCTTC. It specifies CASSYFDKMGYTF.

The sample holds many counts of this clonotype. This sequence joins TRBV27 and TRBJ2-7; TRBD2 matches at 8 bases. Trimming cost V 4 bases and J 4 bases; bases outside gene matches: 6. Germline CDR1 is MNHEY and CDR2 is SMNVEV (reference sequence). This CDR3 is 14 amino acids long. The CDR3 loop is CASSWAGGPYEQYF. The CDR3 coding sequence is TGTGCCAGCAGTTGGGCGGGAGGCCCATACGAGCAGTACTTC.

This clonotype was recorded many times. This chain joins TRBV11-3 and TRBJ2-2; TRBD2 is a possible D gene (6 bases). This CDR3 comprises 15 residues. Trimming removed 4 bases at V and 2 bases at J, with 11 bases between. The germline CDR1 and CDR2 sequences are SGHNT and YENEEA. The CDR3 protein is CASSYGTGNTGELFF. CDR3 DNA: TGTGCCAGCAGCTACGGGACTGGAAACACCGGGGAGCTGTTTTTT. Filled out from reference TRBV11-3 and TRBJ2-2, the complete variable domain reads EAGVVQSPRYKIIEKKQPVAFWCNPISGHNTLYWYLQNLGQGPELLIRYENEEAVDDSQLPKDRFSAERLKGVDSTLKIQPAELGDSAVYLCASSYGTGNTGELFFGEGSRLTVL.

This clonotype was detected many times. The chain has TRBV5-8 and TRBJ1-4, with 7 bases fitting TRBD1. Germline CDR1 SGHTS, CDR2 YDEGEE. V was clipped by 0 bases and J by 5 bases; unmatched bases: 4. The length of the CDR3 is 15 residues. The DNA for the CDR3 is TGTGCCAGCAGCTTGGTCGGGACAGAGAATGAAAAACTGTTTTTT. This encodes CASSLVGTENEKLFF.